The sequence of this T cell receptor (beta chain) was determined in a study of T cell changes during pregnancy in multiple sclerosis. Libraries were prepared by immunoSEQ multiplex PCR; TCRdb keeps only in-frame clonotypes and omits some of them. This sample yields approximately 84,000 clones, of which about 94% are seen a single time; 2% to 3% belongs to the top ten. Trimming removed 4 bases from V and 7 bases from J, with 8 bases in between. Germline assignment: CDR1 MNHNS and CDR2 SASEGT. This CDR3 has 13 amino acids. The receptor's source is a female donor with multiple sclerosis, enrolled in a pregnancy study. V and J are TRBV6-1 and TRBJ1-6; D is uncertain. The sequenced sample was peripheral blood, obtained in the third trimester of pregnancy. CDR3 amino acids: CASSAFENSPLHF. The CDR3 DNA reads TGTGCCAGCAGTGCGTTTGAGAATTCACCCCTCCACTTT.